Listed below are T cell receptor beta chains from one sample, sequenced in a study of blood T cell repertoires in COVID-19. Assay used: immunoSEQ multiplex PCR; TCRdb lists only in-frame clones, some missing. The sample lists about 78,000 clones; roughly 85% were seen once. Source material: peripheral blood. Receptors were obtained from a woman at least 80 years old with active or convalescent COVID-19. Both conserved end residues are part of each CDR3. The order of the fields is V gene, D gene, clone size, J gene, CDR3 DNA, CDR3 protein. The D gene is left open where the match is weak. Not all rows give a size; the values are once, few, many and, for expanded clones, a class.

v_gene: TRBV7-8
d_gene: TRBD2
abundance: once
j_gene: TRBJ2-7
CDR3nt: TGTGCCAGCAGCTTAGTTGCTAGCGGGCGAGGGACCTACGAGCAGTACTTC
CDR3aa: CASSLVASGRGTYEQYF

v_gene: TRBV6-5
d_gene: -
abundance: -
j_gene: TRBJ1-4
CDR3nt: TGTGCCAGCAGTTACCGGGGGGTAGGTAATGAAAAACTGTTTTTT
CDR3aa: CASSYRGVGNEKLFF

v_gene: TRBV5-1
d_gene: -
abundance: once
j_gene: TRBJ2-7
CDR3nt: TGCGCCAGCACCCCGGAGCCCTTACCCTCCTACGAGCAGTACTTC
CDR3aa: CASTPEPLPSYEQYF

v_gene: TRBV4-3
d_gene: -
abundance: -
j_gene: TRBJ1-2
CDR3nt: TGCGCCAGCAGCCAAGACCCTAGGACACCAGGTGGCTACACCTTC
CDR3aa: CASSQDPRTPGGYTF

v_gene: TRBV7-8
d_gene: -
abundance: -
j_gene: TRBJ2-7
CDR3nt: TGTGCCAGCAGCCCTAGCGCCAGCTCCTACGAGCAGTACTTC
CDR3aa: CASSPSASSYEQYF

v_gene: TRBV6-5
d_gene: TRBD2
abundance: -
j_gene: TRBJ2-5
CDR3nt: TGTGCCAGCAGTTACTCGCTAGCGGGAGGACAGACCCAGTACTTC
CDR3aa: CASSYSLAGGQTQYF

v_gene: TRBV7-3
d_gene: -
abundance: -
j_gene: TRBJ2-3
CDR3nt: TGTGCCAGCAGCTTAACCCCTAATCCGGTGACAGATACGCAGTATTTT
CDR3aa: CASSLTPNPVTDTQYF

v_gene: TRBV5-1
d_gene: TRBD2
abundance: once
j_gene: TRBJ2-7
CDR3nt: TGCGCCAGCAGCTCCCGTTTTAGCGGGAGTTTCGAGCAGTACTTC
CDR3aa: CASSSRFSGSFEQYF

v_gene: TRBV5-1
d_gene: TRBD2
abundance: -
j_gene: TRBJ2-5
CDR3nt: TGCGCCAGCAGCTTTTCAGCGGGGCAAGAGACCCAGTACTTC
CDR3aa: CASSFSAGQETQYF

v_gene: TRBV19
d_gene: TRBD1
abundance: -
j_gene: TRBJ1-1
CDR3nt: TGTGCCAGTAGTCCGGGGACAGGGGCGAGAACTGAAGCTTTCTTT
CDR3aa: CASSPGTGARTEAFF

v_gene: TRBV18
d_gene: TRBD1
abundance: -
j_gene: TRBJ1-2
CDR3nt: TGTGCCAGCTCACCGGTGGAGACAGGGGCCCCCTATGGCTACACCTTC
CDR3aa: CASSPVETGAPYGYTF

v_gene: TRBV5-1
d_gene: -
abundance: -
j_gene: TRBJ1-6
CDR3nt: TGCGCCAGCAGCTTGGTGTCGGGAGGGGGTTCACCCCTCCACTTT
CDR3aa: CASSLVSGGGSPLHF

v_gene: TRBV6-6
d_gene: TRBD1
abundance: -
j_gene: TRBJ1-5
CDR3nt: TGTGCCAGCAGTTCAGGGGGTAACAATCAGCCCCAGCATTTT
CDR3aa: CASSSGGNNQPQHF

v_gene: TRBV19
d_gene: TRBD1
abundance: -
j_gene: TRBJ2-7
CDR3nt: TGTGCCAGTAGTAGGGGGACAGGGGGCGCGTACGAGCAGTACTTC
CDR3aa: CASSRGTGGAYEQYF

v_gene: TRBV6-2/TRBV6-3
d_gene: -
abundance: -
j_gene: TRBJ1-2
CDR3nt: TGTGCCAGCAGTTACGGTCCCAAGCTCGGGGGCTACACCTTC
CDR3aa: CASSYGPKLGGYTF

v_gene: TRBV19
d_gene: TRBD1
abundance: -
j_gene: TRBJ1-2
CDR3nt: TGTGCCAGTAAACCCGGCGGGCTAACCGGGACAGGGGTTGGCTACACCTTC
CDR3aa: CASKPGGLTGTGVGYTF

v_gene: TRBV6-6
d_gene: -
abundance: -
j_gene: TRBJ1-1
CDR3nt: TGTGCCAGCAGTTTGCTTACAGGGAACACTGAAGCTTTCTTT
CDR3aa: CASSLLTGNTEAFF

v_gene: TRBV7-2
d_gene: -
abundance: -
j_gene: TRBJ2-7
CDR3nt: TGTGCCAGCAGCTTATCGTCTAGCCAATGGAACGAGCAGTACTTC
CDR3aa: CASSLSSSQWNEQYF